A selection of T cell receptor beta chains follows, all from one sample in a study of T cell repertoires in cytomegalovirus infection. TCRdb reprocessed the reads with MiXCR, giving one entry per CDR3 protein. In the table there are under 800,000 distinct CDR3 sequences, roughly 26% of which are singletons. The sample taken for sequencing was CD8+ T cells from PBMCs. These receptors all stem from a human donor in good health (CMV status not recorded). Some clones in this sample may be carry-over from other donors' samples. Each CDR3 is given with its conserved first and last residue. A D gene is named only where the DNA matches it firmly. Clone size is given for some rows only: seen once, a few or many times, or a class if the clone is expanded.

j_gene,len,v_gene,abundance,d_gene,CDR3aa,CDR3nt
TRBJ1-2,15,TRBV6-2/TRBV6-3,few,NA,CASSPTSVHNYGYTF,TGTGCCAGCAGTCCGACGTCCGTCCATAACTATGGCTACACCTTC
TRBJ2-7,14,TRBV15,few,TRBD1,CATREGTGVDEQYF,TGTGCCACCAGAGAGGGGACAGGGGTGGACGAGCAGTACTTC
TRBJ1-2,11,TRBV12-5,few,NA,CASGSNHLYTF,TGTGCTAGTGGTTCGAACCACTTGTACACCTTC
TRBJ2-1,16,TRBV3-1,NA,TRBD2,CASSPRGREINNEQFF,TGTGCCAGCAGCCCGCGGGGGAGGGAGATTAACAATGAGCAGTTCTTC
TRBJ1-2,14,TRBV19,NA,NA,CASSIGITDYGYTF,TGTGCCAGTAGTATAGGGATTACGGACTATGGCTACACCTTC
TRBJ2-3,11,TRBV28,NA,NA,CASSLLVTQYF,TGTGCCAGCAGTTTACTAGTTACGCAGTATTTT
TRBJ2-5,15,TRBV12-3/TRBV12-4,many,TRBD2,CASRSSGGATETQYF,TGTGCCAGCAGATCTAGCGGGGGGGCCACTGAGACCCAGTACTTC
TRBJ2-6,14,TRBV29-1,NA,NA,CSVDGISGANVLTF,TGCAGCGTTGATGGGATCTCTGGGGCCAACGTCCTGACTTTC
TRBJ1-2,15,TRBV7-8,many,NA,CASSLVGGVDYGYTF,TGTGCCAGCAGCTTAGTTGGGGGCGTCGACTATGGCTACACCTTC
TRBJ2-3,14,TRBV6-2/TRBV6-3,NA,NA,CASSYRDTTDTQYF,TGTGCCAGCAGTTACAGGGACACCACAGATACGCAGTATTTT
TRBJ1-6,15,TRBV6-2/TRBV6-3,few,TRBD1,CASIKSGTGDSPLHF,TGTGCCAGCATAAAATCCGGGACAGGGGATTCACCCCTCCACTTT
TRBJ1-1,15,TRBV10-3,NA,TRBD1,CAIGQGTFLNTEAFF,TGTGCCATTGGACAGGGGACATTCTTGAACACTGAAGCTTTCTTT
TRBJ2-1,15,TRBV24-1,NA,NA,CATSVHLYSYNEQFF,TGTGCCACCAGTGTCCACCTCTACTCCTACAATGAGCAGTTCTTC
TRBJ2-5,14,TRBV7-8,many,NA,CASSSGDYQETQYF,TGTGCCAGCAGCTCGGGGGACTACCAAGAGACCCAGTACTTC
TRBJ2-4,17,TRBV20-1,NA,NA,CSALGFDSPIAKNIQYF,TGCAGTGCTTTGGGGTTTGATTCACCCATAGCCAAAAACATTCAGTACTTC
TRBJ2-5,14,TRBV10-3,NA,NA,CAISESAVQETQYF,TGTGCCATCAGTGAGTCAGCCGTACAAGAGACCCAGTACTTC
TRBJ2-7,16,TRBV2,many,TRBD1,CASHDPGTGKPYEQYF,TGTGCCAGCCACGACCCTGGGACAGGGAAGCCCTACGAGCAGTACTTC
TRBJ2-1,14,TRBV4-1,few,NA,CASSQEDFYNEQFF,TGCGCCAGCAGCCAAGAAGATTTCTACAATGAGCAGTTCTTC
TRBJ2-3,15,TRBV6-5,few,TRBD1,CASSYETGGINTQYF,TGTGCCAGCAGTTACGAGACAGGGGGAATTAATACGCAGTATTTT
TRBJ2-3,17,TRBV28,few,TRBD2,CASSGLAGGRVTDTQYF,TGTGCCAGCAGTGGGCTGGCGGGGGGGCGGGTCACAGATACGCAGTATTTT
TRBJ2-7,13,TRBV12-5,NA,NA,CASGFSRANEQYF,TGTGCTAGTGGTTTCAGCAGGGCGAACGAGCAGTACTTC
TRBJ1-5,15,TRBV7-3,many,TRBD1,CASSPRTGIRQPQHF,TGTGCCAGCAGCCCCAGGACAGGGATTCGTCAGCCCCAGCATTTT
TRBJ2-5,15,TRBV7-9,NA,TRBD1,CASSSRQGYQETQYF,TGTGCCAGCAGCTCCCGACAGGGCTACCAAGAGACCCAGTACTTC
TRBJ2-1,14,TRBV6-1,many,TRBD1,CASIGQGAYNEQFF,TGTGCCAGCATAGGGCAGGGGGCCTACAATGAGCAGTTCTTC
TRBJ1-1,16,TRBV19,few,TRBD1,CASSTLRTGLNTEAFF,TGTGCCAGTAGTACCCTGCGGACAGGGTTGAACACTGAAGCTTTCTTT
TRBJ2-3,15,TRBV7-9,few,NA,CASSSRRESTDTQYF,TGTGCCAGCAGCTCCCGACGGGAATCCACAGATACGCAGTATTTT
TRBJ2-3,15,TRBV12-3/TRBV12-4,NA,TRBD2,CANSVAGGTTDTQYF,TGTGCCAACAGTGTAGCGGGGGGGACCACAGATACGCAGTATTTT
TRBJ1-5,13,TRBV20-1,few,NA,CSALLVGNQPQHF,TGCAGTGCTCTACTCGTGGGGAATCAGCCCCAGCATTTT
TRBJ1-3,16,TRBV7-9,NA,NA,CASSLMVLVPGNTIYF,TGTGCCAGCAGCTTAATGGTGTTGGTTCCTGGAAACACCATATATTTT
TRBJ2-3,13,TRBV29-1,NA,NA,CSVEGGRRDTQYF,TGCAGCGTTGAAGGAGGGCGGAGAGATACGCAGTATTTT
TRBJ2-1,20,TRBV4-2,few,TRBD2,CASSQEGEGRGGSSYNEQFF,TGTGCCAGCAGCCAAGAAGGAGAGGGGCGGGGGGGAAGCTCCTACAATGAGCAGTTCTTC
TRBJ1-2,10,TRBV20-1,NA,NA,CSVPDYGYTF,TGCAGCGTCCCCGACTATGGCTACACCTTC
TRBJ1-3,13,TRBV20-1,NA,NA,CSANPSAGNTIYF,TGCAGTGCTAACCCGTCGGCTGGAAACACCATATATTTT
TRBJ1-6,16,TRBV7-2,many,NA,CASSLSGGLYNSPLHF,TGTGCCAGCAGCTTAAGCGGGGGCCTCTATAATTCACCCCTCCACTTT
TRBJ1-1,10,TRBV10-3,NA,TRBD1,CAIGRGDSAF,TGTGCCATCGGGAGGGGGGACAGTGCTTTT
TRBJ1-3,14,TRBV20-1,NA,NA,CSARGVSSGNTIYF,TGCAGTGCTAGAGGGGTCAGCTCTGGAAACACCATATATTTT
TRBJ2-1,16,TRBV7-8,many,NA,CASSLAQGFVHNEQFF,TGTGCCAGCAGCTTAGCGCAGGGATTTGTCCACAATGAGCAGTTCTTC
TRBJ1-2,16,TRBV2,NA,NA,CASSPGGDPGRYGYTF,TGTGCCAGCAGTCCCGGGGGGGACCCCGGTAGATATGGCTACACCTTC
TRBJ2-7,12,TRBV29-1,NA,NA,CSGRGLAYEQYF,TGCAGCGGCAGGGGCCTCGCCTACGAGCAGTACTTC
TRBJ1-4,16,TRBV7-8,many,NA,CASSLKGVGTNEKLFF,TGTGCCAGCAGCTTAAAGGGGGTCGGAACTAATGAAAAACTGTTTTTT
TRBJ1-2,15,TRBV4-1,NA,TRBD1,CASSTIQGADYGYTF,TGCGCCAGCAGCACAATACAGGGGGCGGACTATGGCTACACCTTC
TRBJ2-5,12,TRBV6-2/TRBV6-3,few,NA,CASSYPRISQYF,TGTGCCAGCAGTTACCCCAGAATTAGCCAGTACTTC
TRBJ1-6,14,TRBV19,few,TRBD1,CASRLGQGASPLHF,TGTGCCAGTAGGCTTGGACAGGGGGCATCACCCCTCCACTTT